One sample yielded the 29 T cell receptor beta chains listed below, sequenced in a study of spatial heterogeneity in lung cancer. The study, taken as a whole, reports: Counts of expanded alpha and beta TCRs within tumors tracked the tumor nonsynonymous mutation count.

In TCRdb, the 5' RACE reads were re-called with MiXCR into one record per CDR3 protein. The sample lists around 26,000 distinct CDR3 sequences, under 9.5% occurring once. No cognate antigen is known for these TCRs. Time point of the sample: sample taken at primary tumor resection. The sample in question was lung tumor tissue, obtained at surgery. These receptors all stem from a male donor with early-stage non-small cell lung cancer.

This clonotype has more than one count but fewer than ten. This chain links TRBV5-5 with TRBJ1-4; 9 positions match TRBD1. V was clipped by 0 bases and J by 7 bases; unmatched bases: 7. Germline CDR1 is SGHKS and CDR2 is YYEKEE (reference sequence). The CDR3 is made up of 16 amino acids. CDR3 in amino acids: CASSLEPTGGIEKLFF. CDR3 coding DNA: TGTGCCAGCAGCTTGGAACCGACAGGGGGAATTGAAAAACTGTTTTTT.

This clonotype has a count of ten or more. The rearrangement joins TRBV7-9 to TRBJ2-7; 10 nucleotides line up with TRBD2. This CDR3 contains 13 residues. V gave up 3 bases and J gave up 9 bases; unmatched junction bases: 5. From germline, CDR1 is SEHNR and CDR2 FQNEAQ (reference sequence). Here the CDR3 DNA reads TGTGCCAGCAGCTTTACTAGCGGGGAAGGGCAGTACTTC. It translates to CASSFTSGEGQYF.

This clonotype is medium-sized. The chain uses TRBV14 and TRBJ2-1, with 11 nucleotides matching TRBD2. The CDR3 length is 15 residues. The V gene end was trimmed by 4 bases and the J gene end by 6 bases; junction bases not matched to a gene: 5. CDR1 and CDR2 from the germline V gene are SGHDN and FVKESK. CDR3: CASSLPSGGRNEQFF. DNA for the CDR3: TGTGCCAGCAGCCTTCCTAGCGGGGGGCGCAATGAGCAGTTCTTC.

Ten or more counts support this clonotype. This chain's CDR3 is CASSLSRLEQFF. The CDR3 bases are TGTGCCAGCAGCTTAAGCCGGTTGGAGCAGTTCTTC. The J gene is TRBJ2-1, the V gene TRBV7-2, with D unclear. V lost 2 bases to trimming and J lost 10 bases, with 9 bases between them. This CDR3 contains 12 residues. The germline V gene has CDR1 SGHTA and CDR2 FQGNSA.

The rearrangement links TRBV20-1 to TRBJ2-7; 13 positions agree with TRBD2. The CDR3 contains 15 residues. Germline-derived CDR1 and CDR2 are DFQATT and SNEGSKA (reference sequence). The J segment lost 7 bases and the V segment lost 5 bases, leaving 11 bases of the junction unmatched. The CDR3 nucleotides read TGCAGTGCTCGGAAGGGACTAGCGGGAACTGGGGAGCAGTACTTC. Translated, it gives CSARKGLAGTGEQYF.

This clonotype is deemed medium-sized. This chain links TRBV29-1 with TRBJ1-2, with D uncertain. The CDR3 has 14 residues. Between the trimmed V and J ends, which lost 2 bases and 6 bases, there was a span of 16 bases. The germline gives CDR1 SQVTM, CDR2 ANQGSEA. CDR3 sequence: CSVEIRALRNGYTF. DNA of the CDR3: TGCAGCGTTGAAATTCGGGCCTTAAGGAATGGCTACACCTTC.

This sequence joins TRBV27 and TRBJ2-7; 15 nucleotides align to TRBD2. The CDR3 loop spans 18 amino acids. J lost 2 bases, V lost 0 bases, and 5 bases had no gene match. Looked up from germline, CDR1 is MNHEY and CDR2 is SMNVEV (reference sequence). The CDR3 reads CASSLSLGLAGGPYEQYF. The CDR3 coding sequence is TGTGCCAGCAGTTTATCGCTGGGACTAGCGGGAGGACCCTACGAGCAGTACTTC.

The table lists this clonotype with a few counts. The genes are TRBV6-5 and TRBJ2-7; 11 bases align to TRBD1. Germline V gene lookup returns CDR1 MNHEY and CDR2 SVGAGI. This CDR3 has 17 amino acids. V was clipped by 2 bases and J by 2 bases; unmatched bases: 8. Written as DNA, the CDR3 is TGTGCCAGCAGTTACGACAACCCGGGACAGGGGGCCTACGAGCAGTACTTC. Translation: CASSYDNPGQGAYEQYF.

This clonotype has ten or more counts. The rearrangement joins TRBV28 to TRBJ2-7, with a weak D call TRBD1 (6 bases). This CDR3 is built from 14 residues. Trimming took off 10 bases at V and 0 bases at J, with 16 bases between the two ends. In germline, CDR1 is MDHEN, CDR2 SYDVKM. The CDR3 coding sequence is TGTGCCATCAAAACAAGGGGGTTCTCCTACGAGCAGTACTTC. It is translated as CAIKTRGFSYEQYF.

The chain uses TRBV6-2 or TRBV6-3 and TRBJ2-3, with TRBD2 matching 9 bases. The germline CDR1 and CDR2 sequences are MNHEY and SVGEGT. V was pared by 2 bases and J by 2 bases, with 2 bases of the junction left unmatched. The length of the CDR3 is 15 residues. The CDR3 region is CASSYTSGYTDTQYF. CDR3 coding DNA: TGTGCCAGCAGTTACACTAGCGGGTACACAGATACGCAGTATTTT.

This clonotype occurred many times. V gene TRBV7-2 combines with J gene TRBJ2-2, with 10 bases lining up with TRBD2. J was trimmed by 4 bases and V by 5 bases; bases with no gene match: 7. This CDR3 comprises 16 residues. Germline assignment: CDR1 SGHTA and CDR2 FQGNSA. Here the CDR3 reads CASSPRTSGITGELFF. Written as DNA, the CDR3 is TGTGCCAGCAGCCCCCGGACTAGCGGAATCACCGGGGAGCTGTTTTTT.

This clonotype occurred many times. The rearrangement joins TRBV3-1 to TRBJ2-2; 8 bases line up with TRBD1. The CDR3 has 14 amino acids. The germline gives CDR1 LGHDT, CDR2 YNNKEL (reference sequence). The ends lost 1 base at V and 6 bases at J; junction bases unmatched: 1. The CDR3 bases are TGTGCCAGCAGCCAAGCAGGGGGCTCCGGGGAGCTGTTTTTT. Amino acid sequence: CASSQAGGSGELFF.

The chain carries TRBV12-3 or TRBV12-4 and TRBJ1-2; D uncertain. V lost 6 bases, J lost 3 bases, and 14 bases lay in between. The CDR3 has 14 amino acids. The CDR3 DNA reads TGTGCCAGCAGGGTCGTGCCGTCCCACTATGGCTACACCTTC. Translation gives CASRVVPSHYGYTF.

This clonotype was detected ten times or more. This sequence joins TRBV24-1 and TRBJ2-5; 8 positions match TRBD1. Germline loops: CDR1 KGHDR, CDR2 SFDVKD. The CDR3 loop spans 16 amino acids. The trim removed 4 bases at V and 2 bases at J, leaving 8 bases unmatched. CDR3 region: CATSEPGTGQQETQYF. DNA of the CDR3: TGTGCCACCAGTGAGCCCGGGACAGGCCAGCAAGAGACCCAGTACTTC.

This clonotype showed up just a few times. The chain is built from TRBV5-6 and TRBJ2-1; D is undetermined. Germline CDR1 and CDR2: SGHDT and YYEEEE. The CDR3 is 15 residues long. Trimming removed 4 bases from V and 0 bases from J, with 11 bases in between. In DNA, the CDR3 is TGTGCCAGCAGCCCGAGCGTTAGCTCCTACAATGAGCAGTTCTTC. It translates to CASSPSVSSYNEQFF.

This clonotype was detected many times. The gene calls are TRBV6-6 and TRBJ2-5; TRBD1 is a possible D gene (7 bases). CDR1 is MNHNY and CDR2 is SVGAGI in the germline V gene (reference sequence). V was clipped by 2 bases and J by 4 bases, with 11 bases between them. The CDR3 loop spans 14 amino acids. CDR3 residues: CASSYRRGPETQYF. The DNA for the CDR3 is TGTGCCAGCAGTTACCGGAGGGGGCCAGAGACCCAGTACTTC.

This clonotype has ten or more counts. The CDR3 spells CASSHRGSDYNEQFF. The DNA of the CDR3 is TGTGCCAGCAGCCACAGGGGATCGGACTACAATGAGCAGTTCTTC. The chain joins TRBV7-3 to TRBJ2-1; 7 nucleotides line up with TRBD1. The CDR3 loop spans 15 amino acids. Germline CDR1 is SGHTA and CDR2 is FQGTGA. V was pared by 5 bases and J by 3 bases, with 7 bases of the junction left unmatched.

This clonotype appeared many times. CDR3 DNA sequence: TGTGCCAGCAGCCCGGACTACCTAAGCACAGATACGCAGTATTTT. It is translated as CASSPDYLSTDTQYF. The chain recombines TRBV7-2 with TRBJ2-3; D perhaps matches TRBD2 (6 bases). The CDR3 is 15 amino acids. CDR1 and CDR2 from the germline V gene are SGHTA and FQGNSA. Trimming removed 5 bases at V and 0 bases at J, with 12 bases between. Using reference TRBV7-2 and TRBJ2-3 for the parts outside the CDR3, the full variable domain is GAGVSQSPSNKVTEKGKDVELRCDPISGHTALYWYRQSLGQGLEFLIYFQGNSAPDKSGLPSDRFSAERTGGSVSTLTIQRTQQEDSAVYLCASSPDYLSTDTQYFGPGTRLTVL.

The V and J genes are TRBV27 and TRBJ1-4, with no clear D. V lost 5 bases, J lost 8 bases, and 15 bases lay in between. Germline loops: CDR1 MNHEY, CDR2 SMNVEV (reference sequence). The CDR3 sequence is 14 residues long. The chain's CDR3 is CASSDRMVWEKLFF. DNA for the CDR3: TGTGCCAGCAGTGATCGGATGGTTTGGGAAAAACTGTTTTTT.

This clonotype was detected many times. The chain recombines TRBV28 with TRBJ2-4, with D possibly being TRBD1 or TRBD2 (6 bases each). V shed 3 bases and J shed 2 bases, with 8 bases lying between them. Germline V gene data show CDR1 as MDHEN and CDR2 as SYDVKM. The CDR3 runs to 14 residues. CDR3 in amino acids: CASSLGGTKNIQYF. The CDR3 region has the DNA TGTGCCAGCAGTTTGGGGGGCACCAAAAACATTCAGTACTTC.

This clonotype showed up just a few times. CDR3 loop: CASSQGLTGTGISHEQYF. DNA for the CDR3: TGTGCCAGCAGTCAGGGGCTCACCGGGACAGGGATTTCCCACGAGCAGTACTTC. The chain uses TRBV28 and TRBJ2-7, with TRBD1 identical over 9 bases. The J segment lost 5 bases and the V segment lost 5 bases, leaving 19 bases of the junction unmatched. The CDR3 contains 18 residues. From germline, CDR1 is MDHEN and CDR2 SYDVKM.

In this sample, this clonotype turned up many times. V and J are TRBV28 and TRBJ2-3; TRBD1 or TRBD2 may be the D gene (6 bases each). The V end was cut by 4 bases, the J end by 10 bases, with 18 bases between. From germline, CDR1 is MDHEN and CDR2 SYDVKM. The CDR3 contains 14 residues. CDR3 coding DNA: TGTGCCAGCAGTTCGGGGGCCGGAGGACGTTCGCAGTATTTT. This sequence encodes CASSSGAGGRSQYF.

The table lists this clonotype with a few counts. CDR3 sequence reads: CASRPAITDTQYF. DNA of the CDR3: TGTGCCAGCAGACCGGCCATCACAGATACGCAGTATTTT. This sequence joins TRBV12-3 or TRBV12-4 and TRBJ2-3; D call uncertain. V was clipped by 6 bases and J by 2 bases, with 9 bases between them. There are 13 residues in the CDR3.

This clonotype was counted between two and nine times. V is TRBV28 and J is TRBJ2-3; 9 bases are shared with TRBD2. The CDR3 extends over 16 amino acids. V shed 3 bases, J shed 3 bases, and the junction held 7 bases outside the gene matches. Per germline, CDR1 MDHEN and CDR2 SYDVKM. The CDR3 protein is CASSFLAGLGTDTQYF. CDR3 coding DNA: TGTGCCAGCAGTTTCCTAGCGGGACTGGGGACAGATACGCAGTATTTT.

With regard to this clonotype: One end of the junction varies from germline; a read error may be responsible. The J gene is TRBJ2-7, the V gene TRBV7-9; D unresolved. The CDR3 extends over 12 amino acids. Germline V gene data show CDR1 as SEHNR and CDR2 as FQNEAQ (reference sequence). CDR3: CASSLDLSFPSF. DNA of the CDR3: TGTGCCAGCAGCTTAGATTTGTCATTCCCGAGCTTC.

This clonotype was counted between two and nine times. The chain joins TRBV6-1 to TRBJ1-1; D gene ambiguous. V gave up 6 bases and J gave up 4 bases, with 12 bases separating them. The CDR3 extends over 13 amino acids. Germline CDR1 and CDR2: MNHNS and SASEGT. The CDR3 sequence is CASRSPSLTEAFF. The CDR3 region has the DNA TGTGCCAGCAGATCACCCTCCCTCACTGAAGCTTTCTTT.

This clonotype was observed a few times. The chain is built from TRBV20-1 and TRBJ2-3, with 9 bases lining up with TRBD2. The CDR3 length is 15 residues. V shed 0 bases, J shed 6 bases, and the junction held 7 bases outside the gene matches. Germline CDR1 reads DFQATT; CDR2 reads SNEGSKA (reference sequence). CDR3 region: CSARDGSGGRDTQYF. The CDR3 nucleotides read TGCAGTGCTAGAGATGGGAGCGGGGGGCGGGATACGCAGTATTTT.

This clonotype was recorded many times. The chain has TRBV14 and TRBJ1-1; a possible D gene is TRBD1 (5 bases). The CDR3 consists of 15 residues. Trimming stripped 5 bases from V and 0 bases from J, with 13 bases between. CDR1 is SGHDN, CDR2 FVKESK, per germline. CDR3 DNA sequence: TGTGCCAGCAGCACGGAGGGGTTCATGAACACTGAAGCTTTCTTT. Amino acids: CASSTEGFMNTEAFF.

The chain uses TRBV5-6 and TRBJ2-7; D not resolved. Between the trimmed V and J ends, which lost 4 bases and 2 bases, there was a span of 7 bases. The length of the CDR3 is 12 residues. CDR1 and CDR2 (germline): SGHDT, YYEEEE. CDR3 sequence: CASSRQTYEQYF. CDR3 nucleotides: TGTGCCAGCAGCCGACAAACCTACGAGCAGTACTTC.